This entry lists 3 T cell receptor beta chains sequenced from one sample in a study of memory CD4+ T cells and cytomegalovirus serostatus. The assay was immunoSEQ multiplex PCR, and TCRdb's table has in-frame clones only and misses some. This repertoire shows some 95,000 clones, 80% found once; its top ten account for 3.6%. Single viable CD3+CD4+CD8-CD45RO+ cells were sorted as the memory CD4+ T cells. The sequenced sample consisted of memory CD4+ T cells from blood. These receptors came from an adult in good health and CMV-seropositive.

This rearrangement joins TRBV5-1 to TRBJ2-6, with 8 nucleotides matching TRBD1. Germline V gene lookup returns CDR1 SGHRS and CDR2 YFSETQ. V shed 4 bases, J shed 0 bases, and the junction held 6 bases outside the gene matches. This CDR3 spans 17 amino acids. The chain's CDR3 is CASSVGQVYSGANVLTF. CDR3 nucleotides: TGCGCCAGCAGCGTGGGACAGGTTTACTCTGGGGCCAACGTCCTGACTTTC.

V usage is TRBV30 and J usage is TRBJ1-1; no clear D gene. With 2 bases removed from V and 5 bases from J, the gap between germline ends came to 12 bases. This CDR3 is built from 13 residues. Germline-derived CDR1 and CDR2 are GTSNPN and SVGIG (reference sequence). CDR3 nucleotide sequence: TGTGCCTGGAGTAAAGGAGGATTGACTGAAGCTTTCTTT. It yields the protein CAWSKGGLTEAFF.

The gene calls are TRBV6-4 and TRBJ1-5; D gene ambiguous. The CDR3 has 14 residues. CDR1 and CDR2 (germline): MRHNA, SNTAGT. Trimming pared 0 bases from V and 4 bases from J, leaving 7 bases between. The CDR3 sequence is CASSDSLQNQPQHF. CDR3 DNA sequence: TGTGCCAGCAGTGACTCCTTACAGAATCAGCCCCAGCATTTT.